The rows below give T cell receptor beta chains drawn from one sample of a study of blood T cells in healthy people across ages. TCRdb reanalysed the 5' RACE reads using MiXCR and keeps one entry per CDR3 protein. This repertoire shows over 950,000 distinct CDR3 sequences, around two fifths found once; its top ten account for around 13%. Sample: blood. The receptors originated from a man younger than 35 in good health. Both conserved end residues are part of each CDR3. The D gene is left open where the match is weak. Size tells how often a clone was seen (once, few, many) or the class of an expanded clone, and some rows leave it out.

abundance,len,j_gene,d_gene,v_gene,CDR3aa,CDR3nt
few,16,TRBJ1-4,-,TRBV13,CASSLGRPGANEKLFF,TGTGCCAGCAGCTTAGGACGGCCTGGGGCTAATGAAAAACTGTTTTTT
few,17,TRBJ2-3,-,TRBV11-2,CASSLLGARTGSDTQYF,TGTGCCAGCAGCTTACTCGGGGCCCGAACAGGGTCAGATACGCAGTATTTT
few,16,TRBJ2-1,-,TRBV10-3,CAITPGADSENNEQFF,TGTGCCATCACCCCAGGTGCTGACTCTGAGAACAATGAGCAGTTCTTC
-,14,TRBJ1-4,-,TRBV6-1,CASSERWTAEKLFF,TGTGCCAGCAGTGAACGGTGGACAGCAGAAAAACTGTTTTTT
-,15,TRBJ2-7,-,TRBV20-1,CSARIPGRSYNEQYF,TGCAGTGCTAGAATCCCGGGGCGCTCCTACAATGAGCAGTACTTC
-,13,TRBJ2-3,TRBD1,TRBV7-3,CASSLTGQDTRYF,TGTGCCAGCAGTTTGACAGGGCAAGATACGCGGTATTTT
few,14,TRBJ2-5,-,TRBV5-1,CASSLTKVGETQYF,TGCGCCAGCAGCTTGACAAAAGTCGGGGAGACCCAGTACTTC
few,16,TRBJ2-3,TRBD2,TRBV6-5,CASSYSAGGLKDTQYF,TGTGCCAGCAGTTACTCGGCGGGGGGGCTGAAAGATACGCAGTATTTT
-,14,TRBJ1-1,TRBD1,TRBV2,CASRDRARRTEAFF,TGTGCCAGCAGGGACAGGGCAAGAAGGACTGAAGCTTTCTTT
-,19,TRBJ2-1,TRBD2,TRBV18,CASSPIPGLAKSSYNEQFF,TGTGCCAGCTCACCAATACCGGGACTAGCGAAAAGCTCCTACAATGAGCAGTTCTTC
-,14,TRBJ2-3,-,TRBV5-6,CASSRVPGTDTQYF,TGTGCCAGCAGCCGTGTCCCCGGGACAGATACGCAGTATTTT
few,19,TRBJ2-1,TRBD2,TRBV6-1,CASSRLISVPAGNYNEQFF,TGTGCCAGCAGTAGACTCATATCGGTTCCAGCGGGGAACTACAATGAGCAGTTCTTC
many,14,TRBJ2-6,-,TRBV20-1,CSALSPGGANVLTF,TGCAGTGCTCTGTCCCCAGGAGGGGCCAACGTCCTGACTTTC
-,17,TRBJ1-5,-,TRBV20-1,CSARESGGEKWNQPQHF,TGCAGTGCTAGAGAATCGGGCGGAGAGAAGTGGAATCAGCCCCAGCATTTT
few,13,TRBJ1-2,TRBD1,TRBV12-3/TRBV12-4,CASSLTGGIGYTF,TGTGCCAGCAGTCTAACAGGGGGCATTGGCTACACCTTC
-,12,TRBJ2-1,-,TRBV2,CACSPIRNEQFF,TGTGCTTGCTCCCCCATTAGGAATGAGCAGTTCTTC
-,15,TRBJ1-2,-,TRBV4-3,CASSQERGRNYGYTF,TGCGCCAGCAGCCAAGAGAGGGGTAGGAACTATGGCTACACCTTC
-,14,TRBJ2-3,TRBD1,TRBV9,CASSVLTGLDTQYF,TGTGCCAGCAGCGTCCTGACAGGGCTAGATACGCAGTATTTT
few,15,TRBJ2-6,TRBD2,TRBV14,CASSRYGGGGNVLTF,TGTGCCAGCAGCCGGTATGGGGGGGGAGGCAACGTCCTGACTTTC
-,14,TRBJ2-7,-,TRBV9,CASSVGHSPNEQYF,TGTGCCAGCAGCGTGGGGCACTCTCCCAATGAGCAGTACTTC
-,13,TRBJ2-3,-,TRBV20-1,CSARIAGDGTQYF,TGCAGTGCTAGAATTGCAGGTGACGGTACGCAGTATTTT
-,14,TRBJ2-5,TRBD1,TRBV19,CASSLDRDEETQYF,TGTGCCAGTAGTCTTGACAGGGATGAGGAGACCCAGTACTTC
few,14,TRBJ1-3,TRBD1,TRBV7-9,CASRHRDRDNTIYF,TGTGCCAGCAGACACCGAGACAGGGATAACACCATATATTTT
-,18,TRBJ2-7,TRBD1,TRBV5-5,CASSLSIWRTGNTDEQYF,TGTGCCAGCAGCCTTTCGATTTGGAGGACAGGGAACACCGACGAGCAGTACTTC
-,14,TRBJ2-7,-,TRBV9,CASSVQGVGNEQYF,TGTGCCAGCAGCGTCCAGGGAGTAGGTAACGAGCAGTACTTC
-,12,TRBJ1-1,TRBD1,TRBV20-1,CGLDGQGAEAFF,TGCGGATTAGATGGACAGGGGGCTGAAGCTTTCTTT
-,15,TRBJ1-2,-,TRBV5-1,CASSQTVTPNYGYTF,TGCGCCAGCAGCCAAACAGTGACCCCCAACTATGGCTACACCTTC
-,16,TRBJ2-1,-,TRBV6-2/TRBV6-3,CASSYNWAGVYNGQFF,TGTGCCAGCAGTTACAACTGGGCGGGCGTCTACAATGGGCAGTTCTTC
few,14,TRBJ1-3,-,TRBV4-1,CASSQGGYGNTIYF,TGCGCCAGCAGCCAAGGTGGCTATGGAAACACCATATATTTT
few,14,TRBJ1-1,TRBD1,TRBV28,CASTPGQANTEAFF,TGTGCCAGCACCCCGGGACAGGCTAACACTGAAGCTTTCTTT
-,13,TRBJ2-1,-,TRBV11-1,CASSFELSNEQFF,TGTGCCAGCAGCTTCGAGTTGTCTAATGAGCAGTTCTTC
once,14,TRBJ2-1,TRBD2,TRBV5-1,CASSVGTSENGQFF,TGCGCCAGCAGCGTGGGGACTAGTGAGAATGGGCAGTTCTTC
-,13,TRBJ2-7,-,TRBV6-2/TRBV6-3,CASRREASYEQYF,TGTGCCAGCAGGCGTGAAGCATCCTACGAGCAGTACTTC
few,13,TRBJ2-3,TRBD1,TRBV6-5,CASSKDRGDTQYF,TGTGCCAGCAGTAAAGACAGGGGCGATACGCAGTATTTT
few,17,TRBJ1-1,TRBD1,TRBV6-5,CASSYSIDRAFGTEAFF,TGTGCCAGCAGTTACTCGATTGACAGGGCTTTTGGCACTGAAGCTTTCTTT
-,17,TRBJ2-1,-,TRBV4-1,CASSQLVDIPRYNEQFF,TGCGCCAGCAGCCAACTGGTAGATATCCCCCGATACAATGAGCAGTTCTTC
few,18,TRBJ1-1,-,TRBV6-5,CASSYFRGGLPLNTEAFF,TGTGCCAGCAGTTACTTCCGCGGGGGCCTCCCTTTGAACACTGAAGCTTTCTTT
-,13,TRBJ2-1,-,TRBV5-1,CASTKDGYNEQFF,TGCGCCAGCACCAAGGACGGCTACAATGAGCAGTTCTTC
-,15,TRBJ2-3,-,TRBV2,CASSEKVLGTDTQYF,TGTGCCAGCAGTGAAAAGGTATTGGGCACAGATACGCAGTATTTT
-,20,TRBJ2-1,-,TRBV7-2,CASSSAQRGPLGESYNERFF,TGTGCCAGCAGCTCCGCCCAACGCGGACCCCTGGGAGAGTCCTACAATGAGCGGTTCTTC